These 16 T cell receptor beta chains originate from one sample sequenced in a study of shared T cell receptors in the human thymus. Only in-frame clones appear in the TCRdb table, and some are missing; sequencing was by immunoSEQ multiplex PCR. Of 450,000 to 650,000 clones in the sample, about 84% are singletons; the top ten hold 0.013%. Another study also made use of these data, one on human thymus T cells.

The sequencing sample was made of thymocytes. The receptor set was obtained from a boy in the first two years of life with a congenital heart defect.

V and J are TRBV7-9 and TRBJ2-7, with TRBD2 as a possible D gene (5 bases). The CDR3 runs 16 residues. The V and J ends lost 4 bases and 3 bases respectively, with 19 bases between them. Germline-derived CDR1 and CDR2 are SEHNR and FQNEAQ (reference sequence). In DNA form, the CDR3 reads TGTGCCAGCAGCTCCACTTTGGTAGCGAGTGTCTACGAGCAGTACTTC. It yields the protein CASSSTLVASVYEQYF.

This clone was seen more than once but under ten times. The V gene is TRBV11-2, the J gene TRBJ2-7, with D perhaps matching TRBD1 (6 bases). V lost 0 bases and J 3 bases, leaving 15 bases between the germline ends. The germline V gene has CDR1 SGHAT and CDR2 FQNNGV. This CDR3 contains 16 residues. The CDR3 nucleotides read TGTGCCAGCAGCTTAGATCTGCCAGGGGCCCACTACGAGCAGTACTTC. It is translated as CASSLDLPGAHYEQYF.

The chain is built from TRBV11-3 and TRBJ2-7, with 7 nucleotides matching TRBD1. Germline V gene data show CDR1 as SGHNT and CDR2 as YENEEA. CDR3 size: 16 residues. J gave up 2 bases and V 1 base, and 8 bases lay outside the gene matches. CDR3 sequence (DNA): TGTGCCAGCAGCTTAGTACGTACAGGGGTGGCCTACGAGCAGTACTTC. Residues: CASSLVRTGVAYEQYF. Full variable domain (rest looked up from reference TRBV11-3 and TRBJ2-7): EAGVVQSPRYKIIEKKQPVAFWCNPISGHNTLYWYLQNLGQGPELLIRYENEEAVDDSQLPKDRFSAERLKGVDSTLKIQPAELGDSAVYLCASSLVRTGVAYEQYFGPGTRLTVT.

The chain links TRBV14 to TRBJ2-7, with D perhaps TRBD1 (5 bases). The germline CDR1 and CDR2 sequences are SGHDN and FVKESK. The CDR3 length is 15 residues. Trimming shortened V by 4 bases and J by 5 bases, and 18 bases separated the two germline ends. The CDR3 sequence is CASSLIPDSSNEQYF. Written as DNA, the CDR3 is TGTGCCAGCAGCCTAATACCTGACAGTTCGAACGAGCAGTACTTC.

The CDR3 DNA reads as TGTGCCACCTACCATGTCGGGACAGGAGTAGGCAATGAGCAGTTCTTC. Protein sequence: CATYHVGTGVGNEQFF. V usage is TRBV13 and J usage is TRBJ2-1, with TRBD1 matching 8 bases. The CDR3 loop spans 16 amino acids. From germline, CDR1 is PRHDT and CDR2 FYEKMQ (reference sequence). V shed 10 bases and J 6 bases; nucleotides not matched to a gene: 17.

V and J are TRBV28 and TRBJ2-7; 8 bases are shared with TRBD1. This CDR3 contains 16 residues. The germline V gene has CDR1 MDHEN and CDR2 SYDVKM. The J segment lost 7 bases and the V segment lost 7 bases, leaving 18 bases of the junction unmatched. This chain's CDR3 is CASTSLGDRQDGEQYF. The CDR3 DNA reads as TGTGCCAGCACTTCCCTAGGGGACAGGCAAGACGGGGAGCAGTACTTC.

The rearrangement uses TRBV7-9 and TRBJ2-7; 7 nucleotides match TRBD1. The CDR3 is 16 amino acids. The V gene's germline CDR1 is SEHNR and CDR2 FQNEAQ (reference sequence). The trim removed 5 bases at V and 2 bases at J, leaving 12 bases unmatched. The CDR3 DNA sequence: TGTGCCAGCAGCCCATACCGGACAGGCAGTACCTACGAGCAGTACTTC. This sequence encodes CASSPYRTGSTYEQYF.

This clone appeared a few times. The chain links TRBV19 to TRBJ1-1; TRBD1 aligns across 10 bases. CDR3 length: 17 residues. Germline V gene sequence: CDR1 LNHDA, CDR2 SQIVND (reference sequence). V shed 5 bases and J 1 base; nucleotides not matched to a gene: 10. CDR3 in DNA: TGTGCCAGTAGTCGCCCCGGGACAGGGGCCGAGAACACTGAAGCTTTCTTT. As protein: CASSRPGTGAENTEAFF.

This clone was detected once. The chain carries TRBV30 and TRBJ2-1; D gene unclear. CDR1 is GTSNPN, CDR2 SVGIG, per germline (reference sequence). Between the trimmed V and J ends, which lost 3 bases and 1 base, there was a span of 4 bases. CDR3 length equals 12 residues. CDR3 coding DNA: TGTGCCTGGAGCGGGTCCTACAATGAGCAGTTCTTC. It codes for CAWSGSYNEQFF.

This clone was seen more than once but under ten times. The CDR3 loop reads CASSLSGQGGNEKLFF. CDR3 DNA sequence: TGTGCCAGCAGTTTATCAGGGCAGGGAGGGAATGAAAAACTGTTTTTT. The gene calls are TRBV28 and TRBJ1-4; TRBD1 might be the D (5 bases). The CDR3 runs to 16 residues. V gave up 1 base and J gave up 5 bases, with 14 bases separating them. Germline V gives CDR1 MDHEN, CDR2 SYDVKM.

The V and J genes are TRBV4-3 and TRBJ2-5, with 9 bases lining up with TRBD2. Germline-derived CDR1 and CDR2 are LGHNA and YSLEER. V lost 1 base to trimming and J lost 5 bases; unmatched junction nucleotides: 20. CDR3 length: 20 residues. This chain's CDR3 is CASSQVPAGLVAGEGETQYF. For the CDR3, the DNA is TGCGCCAGCAGCCAAGTACCAGCGGGGTTGGTAGCGGGAGAGGGGGAGACCCAGTACTTC.

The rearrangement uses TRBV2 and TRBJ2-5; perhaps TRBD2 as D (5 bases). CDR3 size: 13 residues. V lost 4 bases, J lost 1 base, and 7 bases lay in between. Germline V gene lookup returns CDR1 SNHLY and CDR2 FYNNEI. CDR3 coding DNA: TGTGCCAGCAGTGGGACTGCCCAAGAGACCCAGTACTTC. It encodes CASSGTAQETQYF.

CDR3 DNA: TGTGCCAGCAGCCCAGTTCAGGGTCCCGGGAGAGCCCACGAGCAGTACTTC. This sequence encodes CASSPVQGPGRAHEQYF. The chain has TRBV11-3 and TRBJ2-7, with D maybe TRBD2 (6 bases). Germline CDR1 and CDR2: SGHNT and YENEEA. This CDR3 is built from 17 residues. V was pared by 5 bases and J by 5 bases, with 25 bases between.

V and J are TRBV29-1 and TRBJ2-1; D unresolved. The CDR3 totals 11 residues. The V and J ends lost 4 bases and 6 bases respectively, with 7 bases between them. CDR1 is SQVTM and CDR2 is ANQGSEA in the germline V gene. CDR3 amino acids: CSVVLTNEQFF. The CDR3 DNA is TGCAGCGTTGTACTAACCAATGAGCAGTTCTTC.

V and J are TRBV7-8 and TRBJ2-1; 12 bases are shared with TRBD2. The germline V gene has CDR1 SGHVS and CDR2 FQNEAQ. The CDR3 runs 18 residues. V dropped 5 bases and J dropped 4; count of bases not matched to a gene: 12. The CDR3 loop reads CASSPRVTSGRSYNEQFF. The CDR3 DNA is TGTGCCAGCAGCCCCAGGGTGACTAGCGGGAGATCATACAATGAGCAGTTCTTC. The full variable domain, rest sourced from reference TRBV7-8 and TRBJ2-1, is GAGVSQSPRYKVAKRGQDVALRCDPISGHVSLFWYQQALGQGPEFLTYFQNEAQLDKSGLPSDRFFAERPEGSVSTLKIQRTQQEDSAVYLCASSPRVTSGRSYNEQFFGPGTRLTVL.

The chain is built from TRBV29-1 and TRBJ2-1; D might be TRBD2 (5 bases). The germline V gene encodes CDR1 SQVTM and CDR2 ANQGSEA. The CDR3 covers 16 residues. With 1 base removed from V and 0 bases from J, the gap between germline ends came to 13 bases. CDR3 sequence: CSVEGAGISSYNEQFF. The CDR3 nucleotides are TGCAGCGTTGAAGGGGCGGGCATAAGCTCCTACAATGAGCAGTTCTTC.